The 22 T cell receptor beta chains in this list originate from one sample, sequenced in a study of cytomegalovirus exposure and HLA in healthy donors. Vbeta (60) and Jbeta (13) primers were used in the PCR. Clones were read by immunoSEQ multiplex PCR, and TCRdb kept only the in-frame ones, dropping some. The sample consists of 150,000 to 200,000 clones, around 83% of them appearing once. Specimen: PBMCs. Receptors were obtained from a man between 25 and 39 years old in good health and CMV-seropositive.

This rearrangement joins TRBV18 to TRBJ2-5; possible D gene TRBD2, 6 bases. Trimming took 0 bases from V and 3 from J, leaving 11 bases between them. The germline gives CDR1 KGHSH, CDR2 LQKENI. The CDR3 loop spans 15 amino acids. Written as DNA, the CDR3 is TGTGCCAGCTCACCACCAGGTCGGAGGGAAGAGACCCAGTACTTC. Translating it yields CASSPPGRREETQYF. The whole variable domain, remainder taken from reference TRBV18 and TRBJ2-5, is NAGVMQNPRHLVRRRGQEARLRCSPMKGHSHVYWYRQLPEEGLKFMVYLQKENIIDESGMPKERFSAEFPKEGPSILRIQQVVRGDSAAYFCASSPPGRREETQYFGPGTRLLVL.

The gene calls are TRBV7-8 and TRBJ2-3; possible D gene TRBD2, 7 bases. The CDR3 is 19 amino acids. The germline gives CDR1 SGHVS, CDR2 FQNEAQ. The V end lost 5 bases, the J end lost 5 bases, and 29 bases lay between the germline ends. The CDR3 is CASSQGGFGREKVIDTQYF. CDR3 nucleotide sequence: TGTGCCAGCAGCCAAGGGGGGTTCGGGCGGGAGAAGGTGATAGATACGCAGTATTTT.

The genes are TRBV7-2 and TRBJ2-5; TRBD2 agrees at 9 bases. J gave up 3 bases and V 3 bases, and 5 bases lay outside the gene matches. The CDR3 totals 15 residues. Germline CDR1 and CDR2: SGHTA and FQGNSA. CDR3 sequence: CASSLGLAGKETQYF. CDR3 nucleotides: TGTGCCAGCAGCTTGGGACTAGCAGGAAAAGAGACCCAGTACTTC.

The chain employs TRBV4-3 and TRBJ2-3, with 7 bases fitting TRBD1. The CDR3 spans 16 residues. With V trimmed by 4 bases and J by 0 bases, 7 bases remained unmatched. Germline V lookup: CDR1 LGHNA, CDR2 YSLEER. The CDR3 nucleotides read TGCGCCAGCAGCCCCCGAGGGGGCGGGAGCACAGATACGCAGTATTTT. It translates to CASSPRGGGSTDTQYF.

V gene TRBV11-2 combines with J gene TRBJ2-2; a possible D gene is TRBD1 (6 bases). Trimming shortened V by 7 bases and J by 2 bases, and 14 bases separated the two germline ends. Germline loops: CDR1 SGHAT, CDR2 FQNNGV. This CDR3 contains 15 residues. The CDR3 spells CASTLSTGNTGELFF. CDR3 coding DNA: TGTGCCAGCACCTTGTCGACAGGAAACACCGGGGAGCTGTTTTTT.

The genes are TRBV27 and TRBJ2-7; TRBD2 agrees at 8 bases. This CDR3 is built from 15 residues. Per germline, CDR1 MNHEY and CDR2 SMNVEV (reference sequence). Trimming took 3 bases from V and 1 from J; bases not matched to a gene: 5. CDR3 DNA: TGTGCCAGCAGTTTTCAAGCGGGAGCATCCTACGAGCAGTACTTC. This gives the protein CASSFQAGASYEQYF.

Concerning this clone: One end of the junction varies from germline; a read error may be responsible. V usage is TRBV7-7 and J usage is TRBJ2-3, with TRBD2 matching 10 bases. Germline V CDR1 and CDR2: SSHAT, FNYEAQ (reference sequence). There are 18 residues in the CDR3. This CDR3 is CASSPLRGSGRIGDTQYF. CDR3 sequence (DNA): TGTGCTAGCAGCCCACTCCGGGGTAGCGGGAGGATTGGGGATACGCAGTATTTT.

V is TRBV5-1 and J is TRBJ2-5; 16 bases match TRBD2. This CDR3 has 21 amino acids. Germline V gene sequence: CDR1 SGHRS, CDR2 YFSETQ. The V segment lost 2 bases and the J segment 1 base; nucleotides outside the gene matches: 14. This CDR3 is CASSFLGGLAGGPGGQETQYF. CDR3 DNA sequence: TGCGCCAGCAGCTTCCTAGGGGGACTAGCGGGAGGGCCGGGCGGCCAAGAGACCCAGTACTTC.

Many counts were recorded for this clone. The rearrangement links TRBV6-4 to TRBJ2-7, with 9 bases aligning to TRBD2. CDR3 length: 15 residues. CDR1 is MRHNA and CDR2 is SNTAGT in the germline V gene. Trimming took 6 bases from V and 2 from J; bases not matched to a gene: 8. The DNA for the CDR3 is TGTGCCAGCAGCCCGGGACTAGCAGATACCTACGAGCAGTACTTC. Protein sequence: CASSPGLADTYEQYF.

This sequence joins TRBV28 and TRBJ1-2; 7 bases are shared with TRBD1. V lost 5 bases to trimming and J lost 3 bases; unmatched junction nucleotides: 3. From germline, CDR1 is MDHEN and CDR2 SYDVKM. The CDR3 extends over 13 amino acids. The CDR3 bases are TGTGCCAGCAGTCCCGACAGGGACTATGGCTACACCTTC. Translated, it gives CASSPDRDYGYTF.

The CDR3 bases are TGTGCCAGCAGCCCCCTGACCCTCAGGAGCGGGAGATCAGATACGCAGTATTTT. The encoded protein is CASSPLTLRSGRSDTQYF. The chain couples TRBV11-2 to TRBJ2-3; 8 bases align to TRBD2. Germline loops: CDR1 SGHAT, CDR2 FQNNGV. The CDR3 is made up of 18 amino acids. Trimming removed 5 bases from V and 4 bases from J; junction bases left unmatched: 17.

The chain links TRBV19 to TRBJ2-3, with D maybe TRBD2 (5 bases). Germline V lookup: CDR1 LNHDA, CDR2 SQIVND (reference sequence). The CDR3 has 14 amino acids. V was shortened by 7 bases and J by 1 base, with 12 bases between the two germline ends. The DNA of the CDR3 is TGTGCCAGTAAGGCGAGCGGACGCACAGATACGCAGTATTTT. Its protein is CASKASGRTDTQYF.

The chain links TRBV9 to TRBJ1-4; 8 bases are shared with TRBD1. J was trimmed by 10 bases and V by 4 bases; bases with no gene match: 12. Per germline, CDR1 SGDLS and CDR2 YYNGEE. This CDR3 region has 15 residues. In nucleotides, the CDR3 is TGTGCCAGCAGCCCCCCGGGACAGGCCCGGCGAAAACTGTTTTTT. Residues: CASSPPGQARRKLFF.

The chain links TRBV7-2 to TRBJ2-5; 7 bases agree with TRBD2. Germline trimming cut 5 bases from V and 5 bases from J; bases unmatched to any gene: 11. Germline CDR1 SGHTA, CDR2 FQGNSA. The CDR3 extends over 15 amino acids. This CDR3 is CASSPSHGTTETQYF. The CDR3 bases are TGTGCCAGCAGCCCGTCGCATGGGACTACGGAGACCCAGTACTTC.

This chain links TRBV10-3 with TRBJ1-1; 10 bases are a match to TRBD1. This CDR3 has 15 residues. CDR1 and CDR2 (germline): ENHRY, SYGVKD. With V trimmed by 8 bases and J by 3 bases, 9 bases remained unmatched. The CDR3 reads CAISPRTGGDTEAFF. DNA of the CDR3: TGTGCCATCTCCCCCCGGACAGGGGGGGACACTGAAGCTTTCTTT.

The chain employs TRBV25-1 and TRBJ2-6; no clear D gene. This CDR3 has 15 amino acids. Trimming cost V 3 bases and J 0 bases, with 6 bases left between them. Germline V gene sequence: CDR1 MGHDK, CDR2 SYGVNS. As DNA, the CDR3 is TGTGCCAGCAGTGATCCCAGCTCTGGGGCCAACGTCCTGACTTTC. This sequence encodes CASSDPSSGANVLTF.

The V call is TRBV6-1, the J call TRBJ1-4; TRBD1 might be the D (5 bases). The CDR3 has 15 amino acids. Trimming stripped 2 bases from V and 5 bases from J, with 12 bases between. Per germline, CDR1 MNHNS and CDR2 SASEGT. The CDR3 nucleotides are TGTGCCAGCAGTGAACAGGGTAGGGGCAATGAAAAACTGTTTTTT. It codes for CASSEQGRGNEKLFF.

The chain joins TRBV5-8 to TRBJ2-5; the match to TRBD1 covers 8 bases. CDR3 length: 14 residues. Germline V lookup: CDR1 SGHTS, CDR2 YDEGEE. The V segment lost 0 bases and the J segment 3 bases; nucleotides outside the gene matches: 1. CDR3 nucleotide sequence: TGTGCCAGCAGCTTGGGACAGGGGAAAGAGACCCAGTACTTC. This codes for CASSLGQGKETQYF.

The chain links TRBV11-3 to TRBJ2-1; 8 nucleotides agree with TRBD2. The CDR3 runs 16 residues. CDR1 and CDR2 from the germline V gene are SGHNT and YENEEA. Trimming cost V 1 base and J 2 bases; bases outside gene matches: 4. CDR3 amino acids: CASSLVPGGPYNEQFF. CDR3 nucleotides: TGTGCCAGCAGCTTAGTCCCGGGAGGGCCCTACAATGAGCAGTTCTTC.

The chain has TRBV7-9 and TRBJ2-5; TRBD1 aligns across 7 bases. V gave up 5 bases and J gave up 1 base; unmatched junction bases: 7. This CDR3 has 15 amino acids. Germline CDR1 and CDR2: SEHNR and FQNEAQ (reference sequence). CDR3 protein: CASSKGQSTQETQYF. CDR3 nucleotides: TGTGCCAGCAGCAAGGGACAGTCCACCCAAGAGACCCAGTACTTC.

The rearrangement joins TRBV19 to TRBJ2-3; TRBD1 matches at 7 bases. Germline V gene sequence: CDR1 LNHDA, CDR2 SQIVND (reference sequence). The CDR3 contains 14 residues. J gave up 3 bases and V 9 bases, and 9 bases lay outside the gene matches. The CDR3 DNA is TGTGCCAGCGAACAGGGGTGGGGGACAGATACGCAGTATTTT. Encoded protein: CASEQGWGTDTQYF.

This rearrangement joins TRBV5-8 to TRBJ2-5; D ambiguous. This CDR3 comprises 13 residues. V was shortened by 0 bases and J by 2 bases, with 5 bases between the two germline ends. Per germline, CDR1 SGHTS and CDR2 YDEGEE. CDR3 DNA: TGTGCCAGCAGCTTGGCCAGTCAAGAGACCCAGTACTTC. Amino acid sequence: CASSLASQETQYF.